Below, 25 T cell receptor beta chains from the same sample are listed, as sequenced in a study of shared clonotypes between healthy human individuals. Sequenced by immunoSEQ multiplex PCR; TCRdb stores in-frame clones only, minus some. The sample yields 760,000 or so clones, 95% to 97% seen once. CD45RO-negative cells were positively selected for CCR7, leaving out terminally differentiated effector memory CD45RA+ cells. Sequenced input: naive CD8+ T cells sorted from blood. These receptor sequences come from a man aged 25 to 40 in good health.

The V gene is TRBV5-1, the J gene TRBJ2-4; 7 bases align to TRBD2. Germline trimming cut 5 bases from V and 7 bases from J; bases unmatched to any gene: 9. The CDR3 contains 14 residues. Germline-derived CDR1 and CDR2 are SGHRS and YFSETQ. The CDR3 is CASRGEGGWNIQYF. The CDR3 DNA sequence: TGCGCCAGCAGAGGGGAGGGAGGCTGGAACATTCAGTACTTC.

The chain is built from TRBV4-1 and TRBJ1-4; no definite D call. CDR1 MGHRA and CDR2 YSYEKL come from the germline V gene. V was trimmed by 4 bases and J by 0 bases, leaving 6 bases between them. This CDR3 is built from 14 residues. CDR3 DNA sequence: TGCGCCAGCAGCCCGACCCCAACTAATGAAAAACTGTTTTTT. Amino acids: CASSPTPTNEKLFF.

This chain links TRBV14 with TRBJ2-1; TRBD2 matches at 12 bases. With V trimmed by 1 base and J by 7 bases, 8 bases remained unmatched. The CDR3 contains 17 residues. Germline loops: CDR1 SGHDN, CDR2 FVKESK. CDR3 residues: CASSQAGTSGLLNEQFF. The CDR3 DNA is TGTGCCAGCAGCCAAGCCGGGACTAGCGGGCTACTGAATGAGCAGTTCTTC.

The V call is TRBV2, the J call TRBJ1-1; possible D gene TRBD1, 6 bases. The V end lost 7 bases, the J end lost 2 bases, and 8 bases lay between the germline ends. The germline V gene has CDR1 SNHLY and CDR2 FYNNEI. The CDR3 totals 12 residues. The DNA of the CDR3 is TGTGCCAGCACAGGGGTTAACACTGAAGCTTTCTTT. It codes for CASTGVNTEAFF.

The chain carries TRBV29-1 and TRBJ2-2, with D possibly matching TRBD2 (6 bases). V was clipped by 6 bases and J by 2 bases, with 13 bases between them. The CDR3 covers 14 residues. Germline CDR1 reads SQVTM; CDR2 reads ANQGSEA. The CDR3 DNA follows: TGCAGCGTGGATCTAGCGTTTAACACCGGGGAGCTGTTTTTT. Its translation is CSVDLAFNTGELFF.

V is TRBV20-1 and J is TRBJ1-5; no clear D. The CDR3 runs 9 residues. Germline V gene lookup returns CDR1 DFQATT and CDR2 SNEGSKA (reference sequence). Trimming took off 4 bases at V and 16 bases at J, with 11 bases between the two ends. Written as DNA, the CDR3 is TGCAGTGCTACGCCGGGTTATCATTTT. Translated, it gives CSATPGYHF.

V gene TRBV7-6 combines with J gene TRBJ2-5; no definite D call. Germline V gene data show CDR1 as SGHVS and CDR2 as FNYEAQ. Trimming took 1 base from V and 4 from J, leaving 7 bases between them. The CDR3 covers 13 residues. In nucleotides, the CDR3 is TGTGCCAGCAGCTTAGGGGTAGGAGAGACCCAGTACTTC. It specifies CASSLGVGETQYF. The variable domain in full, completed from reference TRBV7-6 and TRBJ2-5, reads GAGVSQSPRYKVTKRGQDVALRCDPISGHVSLYWYRQALGQGPEFLTYFNYEAQQDKSGLPNDRFSAERPEGSISTLTIQRTEQRDSAMYRCASSLGVGETQYFGPGTRLLVL.

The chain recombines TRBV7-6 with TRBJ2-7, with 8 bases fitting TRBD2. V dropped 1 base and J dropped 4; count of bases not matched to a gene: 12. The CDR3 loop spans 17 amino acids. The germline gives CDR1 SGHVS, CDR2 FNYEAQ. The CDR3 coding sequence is TGTGCCAGCAGCTTAGGATCAGGAGCGGGAGCCTCATACGAGCAGTACTTC. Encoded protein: CASSLGSGAGASYEQYF.

The CDR3 DNA reads as TGTGCAAGTCGCTTAGGGTTCGTCAATCAGCCCCAGCATTTT. Its protein product is CASRLGFVNQPQHF. This sequence joins TRBV12-2 and TRBJ1-5. TRBV12-2 is noted as a pseudogene. The CDR3 is made up of 14 amino acids.

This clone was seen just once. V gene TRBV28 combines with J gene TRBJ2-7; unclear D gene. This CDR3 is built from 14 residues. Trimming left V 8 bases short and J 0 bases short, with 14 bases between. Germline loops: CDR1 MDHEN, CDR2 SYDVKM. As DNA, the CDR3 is TGTGCCAGCTCAAACCGGGCTTACTCCTACGAGCAGTACTTC. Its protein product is CASSNRAYSYEQYF.

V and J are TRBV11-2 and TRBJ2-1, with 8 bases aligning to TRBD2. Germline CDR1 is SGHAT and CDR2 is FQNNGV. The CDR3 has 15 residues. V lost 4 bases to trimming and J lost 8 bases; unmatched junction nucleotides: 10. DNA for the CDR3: TGTGCCAGCAGCTCCGAGCGGGAGAAGGGGGATGAGCAGTTCTTC. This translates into CASSSEREKGDEQFF.

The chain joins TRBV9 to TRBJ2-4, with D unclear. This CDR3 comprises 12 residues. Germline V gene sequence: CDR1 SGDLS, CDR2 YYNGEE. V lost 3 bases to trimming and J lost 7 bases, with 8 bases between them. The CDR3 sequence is CASSGPGNIQYF. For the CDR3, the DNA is TGTGCCAGCAGCGGGCCTGGGAACATTCAGTACTTC.

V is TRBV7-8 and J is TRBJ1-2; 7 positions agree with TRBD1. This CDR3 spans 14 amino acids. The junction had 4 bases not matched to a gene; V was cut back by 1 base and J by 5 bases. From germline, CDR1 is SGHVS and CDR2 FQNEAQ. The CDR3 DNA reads TGTGCCAGCAGCTTAGGGGGACAGATTTATGGCTACACCTTC. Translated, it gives CASSLGGQIYGYTF. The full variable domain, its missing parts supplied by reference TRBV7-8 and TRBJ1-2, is GAGVSQSPRYKVAKRGQDVALRCDPISGHVSLFWYQQALGQGPEFLTYFQNEAQLDKSGLPSDRFFAERPEGSVSTLKIQRTQQEDSAVYLCASSLGGQIYGYTFGSGTRLTVV.

CDR3 protein: CASSPQAVWDEQYF. For the CDR3, the DNA is TGTGCCAGCAGTCCGCAAGCAGTTTGGGACGAGCAGTACTTC. V and J are TRBV27 and TRBJ2-7; D remains ambiguous. This CDR3 comprises 14 residues. V shed 5 bases and J shed 5 bases, with 16 bases lying between them. CDR1 is MNHEY, CDR2 SMNVEV, per germline (reference sequence).

As DNA, the CDR3 is TGTGCCAGCAGCACTCCGCAGGTCGGGAGTCGAGGCACTGAAGCTTTCTTT. Protein product: CASSTPQVGSRGTEAFF. This chain links TRBV7-9 with TRBJ1-1; unclear D gene. There are 17 residues in the CDR3. Germline values: CDR1 SEHNR, CDR2 FQNEAQ (reference sequence). Trimming stripped 5 bases from V and 4 bases from J, with 23 bases between.

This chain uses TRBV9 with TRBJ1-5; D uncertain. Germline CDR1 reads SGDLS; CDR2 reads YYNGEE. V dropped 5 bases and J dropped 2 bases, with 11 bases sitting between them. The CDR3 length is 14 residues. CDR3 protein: CASSKDGRNQPQHF. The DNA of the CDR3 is TGTGCCAGCAGTAAGGACGGACGCAATCAGCCCCAGCATTTT.

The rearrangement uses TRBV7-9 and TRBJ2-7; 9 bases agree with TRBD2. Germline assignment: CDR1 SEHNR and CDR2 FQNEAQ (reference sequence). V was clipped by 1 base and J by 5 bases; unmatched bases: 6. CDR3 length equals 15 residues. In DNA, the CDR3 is TGTGCCAGCAGCTTAGAGAGTCTAGCGGGACACGAGCAGTACTTC. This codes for CASSLESLAGHEQYF.

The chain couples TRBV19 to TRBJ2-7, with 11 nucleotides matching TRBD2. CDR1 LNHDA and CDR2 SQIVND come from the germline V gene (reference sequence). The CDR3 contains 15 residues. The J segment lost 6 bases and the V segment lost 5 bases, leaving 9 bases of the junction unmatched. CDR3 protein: CASSALLAGVPEQYF. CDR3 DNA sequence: TGTGCCAGTAGTGCCCTACTAGCGGGAGTTCCCGAGCAGTACTTC. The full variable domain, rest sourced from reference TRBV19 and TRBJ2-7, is DGGITQSPKYLFRKEGQNVTLSCEQNLNHDAMYWYRQDPGQGLRLIYYSQIVNDFQKGDIAEGYSVSREKKESFPLTVTSAQKNPTAFYLCASSALLAGVPEQYFGPGTRLTVT.

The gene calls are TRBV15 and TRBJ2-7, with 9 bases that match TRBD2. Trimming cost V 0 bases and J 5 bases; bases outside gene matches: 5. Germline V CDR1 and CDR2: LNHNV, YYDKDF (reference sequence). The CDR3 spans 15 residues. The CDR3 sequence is CATSRDRGRANEQYF. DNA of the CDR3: TGTGCCACCAGCAGAGATCGCGGGAGGGCCAACGAGCAGTACTTC.

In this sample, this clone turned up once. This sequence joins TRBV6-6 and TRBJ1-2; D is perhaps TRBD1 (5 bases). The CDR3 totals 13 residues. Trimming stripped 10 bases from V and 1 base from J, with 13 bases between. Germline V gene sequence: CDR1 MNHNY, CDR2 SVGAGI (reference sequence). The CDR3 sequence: CATQDGLNYGYTF. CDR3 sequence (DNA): TGTGCCACACAGGACGGTCTTAACTATGGCTACACCTTC.

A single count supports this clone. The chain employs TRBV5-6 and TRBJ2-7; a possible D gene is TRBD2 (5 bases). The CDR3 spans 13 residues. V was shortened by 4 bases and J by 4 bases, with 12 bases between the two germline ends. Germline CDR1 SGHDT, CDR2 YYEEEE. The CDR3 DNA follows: TGTGCCAGCAGCCCTCGGAGGTATTACGAGCAGTACTTC. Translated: CASSPRRYYEQYF.

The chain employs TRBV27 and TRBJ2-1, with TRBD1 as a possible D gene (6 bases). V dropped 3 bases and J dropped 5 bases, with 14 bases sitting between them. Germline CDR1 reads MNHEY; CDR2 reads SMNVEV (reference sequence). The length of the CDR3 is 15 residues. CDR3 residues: CASSFFPRQDNEQFF. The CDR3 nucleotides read TGTGCCAGCAGTTTCTTCCCTAGACAGGACAATGAGCAGTTCTTC.

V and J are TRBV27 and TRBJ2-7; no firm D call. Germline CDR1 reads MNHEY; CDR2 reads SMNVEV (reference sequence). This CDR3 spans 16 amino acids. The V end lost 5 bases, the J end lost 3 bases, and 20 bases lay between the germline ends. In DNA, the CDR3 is TGTGCCAGCAGTCCTCGTTTTGAACTAAGGTTCTACGAGCAGTACTTC. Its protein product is CASSPRFELRFYEQYF.

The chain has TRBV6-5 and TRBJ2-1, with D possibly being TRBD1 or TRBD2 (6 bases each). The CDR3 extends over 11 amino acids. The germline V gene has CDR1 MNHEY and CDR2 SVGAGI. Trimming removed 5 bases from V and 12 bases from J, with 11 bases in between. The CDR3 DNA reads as TGTGCCAGCAGTCTAGGGGGAGGGCAGTTCTTC. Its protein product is CASSLGGGQFF.

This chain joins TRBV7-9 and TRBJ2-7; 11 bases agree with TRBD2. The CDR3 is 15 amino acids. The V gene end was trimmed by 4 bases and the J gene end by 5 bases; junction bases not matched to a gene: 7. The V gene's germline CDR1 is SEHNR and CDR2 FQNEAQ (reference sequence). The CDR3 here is CASSSGRLAGNEQYF. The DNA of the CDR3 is TGTGCCAGCAGCTCCGGTAGACTAGCGGGAAACGAGCAGTACTTC.